These T cell receptor beta chains were read from a single sample in a study of shared clonotypes between healthy human individuals. Some clones are missing from TCRdb's copy, which holds only in-frame ones; the method was immunoSEQ multiplex PCR. The top ten clones hold 0.1% to 0.15% of a sample with more than 2 million clones, 95% of them seen once. The material sequenced was naive CD4+ T cells sorted from blood. These receptors all come from a man between 18 and 29 years old in good health. CDR3s include the opening cysteine and the closing phenylalanine or tryptophan. A D gene is named only where the DNA matches it firmly. Clone size, where shown, is once, few, many, or a class for clones that have expanded.

- | TRBJ2-3 | TRBV4-3 | TRBD2 | 18 | TGCGCCAGCAGCCAGCGAAGTCTAGCGGGAGGGGGCACAGATACGCAGTATTTT | CASSQRSLAGGGTDTQYF
- | TRBJ2-1 | TRBV7-2 | TRBD2 | 14 | TGTGCCAGCACCTTGGGACTAGCGGTCAATGAGCAGTTCTTC | CASTLGLAVNEQFF
- | TRBJ2-3 | TRBV29-1 | TRBD1 | 14 | TGCAGCGTGGGTACAGGGGGCACCACAGATACGCAGTATTTT | CSVGTGGTTDTQYF
- | TRBJ1-4 | TRBV6-5 | - | 15 | TGTGCCAGCAGTTACTCGACAGCCAATAATGAAAAACTGTTTTTT | CASSYSTANNEKLFF
- | TRBJ2-5 | TRBV6-1 | TRBD1 | 15 | TGTGCCAGCAGCGCCGGGACAGGGGTGAGGGAGACCCAGTACTTC | CASSAGTGVRETQYF
many | TRBJ2-7 | TRBV10-2 | TRBD2 | 16 | TGCGCCAGCAGTGAGTCGACTAGCGGGAGTAGGAACGAGCAGTACTTC | CASSESTSGSRNEQYF
- | TRBJ2-1 | TRBV6-1 | - | 15 | TGTGCCAGCAACCGCCAGGGAGCGGGCCTAAATGAGCAGTTCTTC | CASNRQGAGLNEQFF
- | TRBJ2-3 | TRBV5-1 | - | 14 | TGCGCCAGCAGCTTGGCCGGGGCCAAGAGTCCGCAGTATTTT | CASSLAGAKSPQYF
- | TRBJ1-1 | TRBV5-1 | - | 13 | TGCGCCAGCAGCTTTGCAGACGGCACTGAAGCTTTCTTT | CASSFADGTEAFF
- | TRBJ2-2 | TRBV7-2 | TRBD2 | 16 | TGTGCCAGCAGCTTGAGACTAGCGGGGAACACCGGGGAGCTGTTTTTT | CASSLRLAGNTGELFF
- | TRBJ2-1 | TRBV10-3 | TRBD2 | 15 | TGTGCCATCAGTGTGGGTAGCGGGGGGGACAATGAGCAGTTCTTC | CAISVGSGGDNEQFF
- | TRBJ1-3 | TRBV5-6 | - | 15 | TGTGCCAGCAGCCCACTGGGTCCCTCTGGAAACACCATATATTTT | CASSPLGPSGNTIYF
- | TRBJ1-2 | TRBV12-5 | - | 12 | TGTGCTAGTGGTTTGGTACCTGGGGGCTACACCTTC | CASGLVPGGYTF
- | TRBJ2-5 | TRBV5-6 | - | 14 | TGTGCCAGCAGCTTTCGACAGATCCAAGAGACCCAGTACTTC | CASSFRQIQETQYF
- | TRBJ1-2 | TRBV29-1 | TRBD1 | 14 | TGCAGCGTTGATGTCGACAGGGGGTACTATGGCTACACCTTC | CSVDVDRGYYGYTF
- | TRBJ1-5 | TRBV7-9 | - | 15 | TGTGCCAGCAGCTCAGAGGGGTCGGGGAATCAGCCCCAGCATTTT | CASSSEGSGNQPQHF
- | TRBJ1-4 | TRBV5-1 | - | 16 | TGCGCCAGCAGCTTAGGGACCCTTGCAACTAATGAAAAACTGTTTTTT | CASSLGTLATNEKLFF
- | TRBJ1-3 | TRBV4-1 | - | 15 | TGCGCCAGCAGCCAAGAGGGGACGGACGGAAACACCATATATTTT | CASSQEGTDGNTIYF
- | TRBJ2-5 | TRBV6-6 | - | 15 | TGTGCCAGCAGTTACTCGAGAAAGGAACAAGAGACCCAGTACTTC | CASSYSRKEQETQYF
- | TRBJ1-1 | TRBV2 | - | 13 | TGTGCCAGCAAGAGTCAGCCGAACACTGAAGCTTTCTTT | CASKSQPNTEAFF